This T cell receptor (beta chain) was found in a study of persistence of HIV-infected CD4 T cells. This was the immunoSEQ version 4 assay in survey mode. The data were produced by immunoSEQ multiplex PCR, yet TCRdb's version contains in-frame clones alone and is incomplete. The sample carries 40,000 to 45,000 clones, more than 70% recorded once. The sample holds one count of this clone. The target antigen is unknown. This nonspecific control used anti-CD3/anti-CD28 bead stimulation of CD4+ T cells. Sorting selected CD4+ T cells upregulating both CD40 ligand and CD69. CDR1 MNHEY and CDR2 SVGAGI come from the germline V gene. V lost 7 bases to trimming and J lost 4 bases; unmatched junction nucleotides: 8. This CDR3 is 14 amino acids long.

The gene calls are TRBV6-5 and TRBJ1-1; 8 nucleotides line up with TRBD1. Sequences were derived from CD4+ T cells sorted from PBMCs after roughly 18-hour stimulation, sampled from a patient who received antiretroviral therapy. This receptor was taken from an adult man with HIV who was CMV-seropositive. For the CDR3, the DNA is TGTGCCAGCACCATACAGGGGGTTGGCACTGAAGCTTTCTTT. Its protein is CASTIQGVGTEAFF.